This T cell receptor beta chain is from a study of blood T cell repertoires in COVID-19. Across the study: Material from acute and convalescent COVID-19 was sourced from the United States, Italy and Spain.

Original methodology: Estimation of nucleated cell counts relied on the amplification of reference gene primers. Sequenced by immunoSEQ multiplex PCR; TCRdb stores in-frame clones only, minus some. The D gene and trimming were derived from the DNA, and the V and J assignments and clone size from that table. This sample has approximately 58,000 clones, with about 76% found just once. The CDR3 contains 16 residues. V gave up 4 bases and J gave up 4 bases, with 17 bases separating them. The germline CDR1 and CDR2 sequences are SNHLY and FYNNEI. What was sequenced was peripheral blood. The chain uses TRBV2 and TRBJ1-3, with D hard to call. The TCR originated in a man between 65 and 79 years old with active or convalescent COVID-19. The CDR3 sequence: CASSAQGPVAGNTIYF. CDR3 nucleotide sequence: TGTGCCAGCAGTGCCCAAGGGCCGGTAGCGGGAAACACCATATATTTT.